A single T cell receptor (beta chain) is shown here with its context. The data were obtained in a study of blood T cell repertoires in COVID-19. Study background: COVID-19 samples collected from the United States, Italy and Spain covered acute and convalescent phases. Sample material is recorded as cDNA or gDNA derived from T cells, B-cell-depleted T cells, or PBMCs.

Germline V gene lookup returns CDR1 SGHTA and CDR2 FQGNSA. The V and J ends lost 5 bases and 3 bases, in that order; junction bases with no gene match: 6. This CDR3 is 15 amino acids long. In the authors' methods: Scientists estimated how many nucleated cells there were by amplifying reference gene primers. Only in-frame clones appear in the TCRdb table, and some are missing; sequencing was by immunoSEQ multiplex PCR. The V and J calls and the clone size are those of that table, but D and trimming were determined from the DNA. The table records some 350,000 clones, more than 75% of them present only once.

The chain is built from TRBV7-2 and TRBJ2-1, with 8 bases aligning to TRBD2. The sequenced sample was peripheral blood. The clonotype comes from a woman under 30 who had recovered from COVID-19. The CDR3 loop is CASSHGTRLYNEQFF. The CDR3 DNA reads TGTGCCAGCAGCCACGGGACTAGACTCTACAATGAGCAGTTCTTC.